Below, 22 T cell receptor beta chains from the same sample are listed, as sequenced in a study of B cell selection in AIRE deficiency. Regulatory T cells were sorted as CD4+CD25hiCD127low/negative. Measured with immunoSEQ multiplex PCR; TCRdb has only the in-frame clones, and not every one. The sample records roughly 22,000 clones, about 94% being singletons. The sample taken for sequencing was Tregs sorted from PBMCs. These receptors came from a human donor with AIRE deficiency.

The CDR3 DNA follows: TGTGCCAGCAGCCTCTCTATCCGGGACACAGATACGCAGTATTTT. Its translation is CASSLSIRDTDTQYF. This chain links TRBV7-3 with TRBJ2-3, with a possible D match to TRBD2 (5 bases). The CDR3 loop spans 15 amino acids. Trimming took off 5 bases at V and 2 bases at J, with 14 bases between the two ends. CDR1 SGHTA and CDR2 FQGTGA come from the germline V gene.

The chain employs TRBV4-1 and TRBJ2-4, with D perhaps being TRBD1 or TRBD2 (5 bases each). This CDR3 is 17 amino acids long. The germline V gene encodes CDR1 MGHRA and CDR2 YSYEKL. The ends were cut back, 0 bases at V and 6 bases at J, with 18 bases in the middle. The CDR3 loop reads CASSQEGLGAGGNIQYF. DNA for the CDR3: TGCGCCAGCAGCCAAGAAGGTCTAGGGGCTGGGGGAAACATTCAGTACTTC.

CDR3 sequence (DNA): TGTGCCAGCAGCTCATTTACGGTTGCTAACTATGGCTACACCTTC. It encodes CASSSFTVANYGYTF. The V gene is TRBV11-2, the J gene TRBJ1-2; no clear D gene. The CDR3 length is 15 residues. V gave up 4 bases and J gave up 0 bases, with 12 bases separating them. Germline V gene sequence: CDR1 SGHAT, CDR2 FQNNGV.

The rearrangement links TRBV7-2 to TRBJ2-3; possibly TRBD2 for D (5 bases). V was trimmed by 1 base and J by 10 bases, leaving 9 bases between them. The CDR3 runs 12 residues. Looked up from germline, CDR1 is SGHTA and CDR2 is FQGNSA. CDR3 sequence (DNA): TGTGCCAGCAGCTTAGGCGAGGGTGCGCAGTATTTT. Amino acid sequence: CASSLGEGAQYF.

This clone was observed once. The chain couples TRBV5-1 to TRBJ2-3; D unclear. V lost 5 bases to trimming and J lost 4 bases, with 14 bases between them. The CDR3 has 14 residues. The germline CDR1 and CDR2 sequences are SGHRS and YFSETQ. Written as DNA, the CDR3 is TGCGCCAGCAGGAGTGGGCTAAGTGCAGATACGCAGTATTTT. Translation gives CASRSGLSADTQYF.

The V call is TRBV2, the J call TRBJ2-7, with D possibly called TRBD1 or TRBD2 (6 bases each). This CDR3 region has 15 residues. Germline V gene data show CDR1 as SNHLY and CDR2 as FYNNEI. Trimming took 6 bases from V and 3 from J, leaving 18 bases between them. CDR3 residues: CASRWTLGGIYEQYF. CDR3 DNA: TGTGCCAGCAGGTGGACCCTAGGGGGGATCTACGAGCAGTACTTC.

Here the CDR3 reads CASSLGSGSNYEQYF. In DNA form, the CDR3 reads TGTGCCAGCAGCTTAGGAAGCGGGAGTAACTACGAGCAGTACTTC. V gene TRBV7-2 combines with J gene TRBJ2-7, with TRBD2 identical over 8 bases. The CDR3 loop spans 15 amino acids. Looked up from germline, CDR1 is SGHTA and CDR2 is FQGNSA. Trimming at V came to 1 base and at J to 3 bases, leaving 5 bases not matched to a gene. Full variable domain (outside the CDR3, taken from reference TRBV7-2 and TRBJ2-7): GAGVSQSPSNKVTEKGKDVELRCDPISGHTALYWYRQSLGQGLEFLIYFQGNSAPDKSGLPSDRFSAERTGGSVSTLTIQRTQQEDSAVYLCASSLGSGSNYEQYFGPGTRLTVT.

The CDR3 nucleotides are TGTGCCAGCAGTCCAGCAGGGGAGGGCTGGCTCACGGAGACCCAGTACTTC. Amino acid sequence: CASSPAGEGWLTETQYF. The chain joins TRBV28 to TRBJ2-5; D is possibly TRBD2 (7 bases). Germline V CDR1 and CDR2: MDHEN, SYDVKM. V lost 5 bases, J lost 5 bases, and 24 bases lay in between. The CDR3 length is 17 residues.

The chain joins TRBV27 to TRBJ2-1; D perhaps matches TRBD2 (6 bases). Trimming removed 5 bases at V and 0 bases at J, with 17 bases between. This CDR3 contains 17 residues. The germline gives CDR1 MNHEY, CDR2 SMNVEV (reference sequence). The CDR3 DNA follows: TGTGCCAGCAGTCCCCGTCTAGGCGGGATCTCCTACAATGAGCAGTTCTTC. Translated: CASSPRLGGISYNEQFF.

This chain links TRBV18 with TRBJ2-3; D uncertain. This CDR3 has 13 amino acids. Germline V CDR1 and CDR2: KGHSH, LQKENI. Trimming took 4 bases from V and 2 from J, leaving 7 bases between them. In nucleotides, the CDR3 is TGTGCCAGCTCACTTCGATTCACAGATACGCAGTATTTT. It translates to CASSLRFTDTQYF.

V and J are TRBV7-2 and TRBJ1-1; TRBD1 agrees at 10 bases. The CDR3 runs 15 residues. J was trimmed by 11 bases and V by 4 bases; bases with no gene match: 13. CDR1 SGHTA and CDR2 FQGNSA come from the germline V gene. The CDR3: CASSSYGDRGIRAFF. In nucleotides, the CDR3 is TGTGCCAGCAGCTCCTACGGGGACAGGGGTATTCGTGCTTTCTTT.

The V call is TRBV7-2, the J call TRBJ2-3, with a weak D call TRBD2 (6 bases). CDR1 is SGHTA and CDR2 is FQGNSA in the germline V gene. V was clipped by 5 bases and J by 3 bases, with 15 bases between them. The CDR3 contains 15 residues. In DNA, the CDR3 is TGTGCCAGCAGCCTGGGCGGGATAGGGACAGATACGCAGTATTTT. It is translated as CASSLGGIGTDTQYF.

The chain carries TRBV6-1 and TRBJ1-2; the match to TRBD1 covers 7 bases. V lost 8 bases, J lost 2 bases, and 5 bases stayed unmatched. Per germline, CDR1 MNHNS and CDR2 SASEGT. This CDR3 contains 13 residues. The CDR3 coding sequence is TGTGCCAGCCGCACAGGGGCCAACTATGGCTACACCTTC. The encoded protein is CASRTGANYGYTF.

This chain links TRBV10-3 with TRBJ1-1; 7 bases match TRBD1. The CDR3 loop spans 13 amino acids. CDR1 is ENHRY, CDR2 SYGVKD, per germline. The junction had 3 bases not matched to a gene; V was cut back by 3 bases and J by 5 bases. The CDR3 DNA reads TGTGCCATCAGTGAAGGGGGCGCGACTGAAGCTTTCTTT. Translation gives CAISEGGATEAFF.

This chain uses TRBV5-1 with TRBJ2-3, with D perhaps matching TRBD2 (6 bases). Trimming removed 2 bases from V and 6 bases from J, with 13 bases in between. The CDR3 runs 14 residues. CDR1 and CDR2 (germline): SGHRS, YFSETQ. The CDR3 reads CASSLGQGGDTQYF. In DNA form, the CDR3 reads TGCGCCAGCAGCTTAGGTCAGGGAGGCGATACGCAGTATTTT. Supplemented by reference TRBV5-1 and TRBJ2-3, the full variable domain reads KAGVTQTPRYLIKTRGQQVTLSCSPISGHRSVSWYQQTPGQGLQFLFEYFSETQRNKGNFPGRFSGRQFSNSRSEMNVSTLELGDSALYLCASSLGQGGDTQYFGPGTRLTVL.

The gene calls are TRBV5-1 and TRBJ2-3, with D perhaps matching TRBD2 (5 bases). This CDR3 region has 14 residues. The ends were cut back, 7 bases at V and 0 bases at J, with 12 bases in the middle. Germline loops: CDR1 SGHRS, CDR2 YFSETQ. CDR3 DNA: TGCGCCAGCGGGGATAGCGTGAGCACAGATACGCAGTATTTT. It translates to CASGDSVSTDTQYF.

The chain carries TRBV7-2 and TRBJ2-2; 8 nucleotides align to TRBD1. Germline CDR1 and CDR2: SGHTA and FQGNSA. The CDR3 runs 16 residues. Germline trimming cut 5 bases from V and 3 bases from J; bases unmatched to any gene: 8. The CDR3 loop reads CASSLLKQGDTGELFF. CDR3 sequence (DNA): TGTGCCAGCAGCCTCCTGAAACAGGGGGACACCGGGGAGCTGTTTTTT.

The V gene is TRBV5-5, the J gene TRBJ1-3, with a tentative D call TRBD1 (5 bases). Between the trimmed V and J ends, which lost 0 bases and 0 bases, there was a span of 10 bases. The germline gives CDR1 SGHKS, CDR2 YYEKEE (reference sequence). The length of the CDR3 is 16 residues. The CDR3 DNA sequence: TGTGCCAGCAGCTTGGTTCGGGGCGGCTCTGGAAACACCATATATTTT. Protein: CASSLVRGGSGNTIYF.

This chain uses TRBV2 with TRBJ2-3; 7 bases are shared with TRBD1. V lost 8 bases to trimming and J lost 1 base; unmatched junction nucleotides: 3. This CDR3 contains 13 residues. CDR1 SNHLY and CDR2 FYNNEI come from the germline V gene. The CDR3 sequence is CASGGQGTDTQYF. The CDR3 DNA is TGTGCCAGCGGCGGACAGGGCACAGATACGCAGTATTTT. Drawing the rest from reference TRBV2 and TRBJ2-3, the complete variable domain is EPEVTQTPSHQVTQMGQEVILRCVPISNHLYFYWYRQILGQKVEFLVSFYNNEISEKSEIFDDQFSVERPDGSNFTLKIRSTKLEDSAMYFCASGGQGTDTQYFGPGTRLTVL.

Here the CDR3 reads CATSRVQAPYEQYF. CDR3 sequence (DNA): TGTGCCACCAGCAGAGTACAGGCTCCCTACGAGCAGTACTTC. This chain uses TRBV15 with TRBJ2-7, with a tentative D call TRBD1 (5 bases). V dropped 1 base and J dropped 2 bases, with 9 bases sitting between them. The CDR3 loop spans 14 amino acids. CDR1 LNHNV and CDR2 YYDKDF come from the germline V gene (reference sequence).

In regard to this clone: A much larger clone is a single base away; this may be a read error. The chain employs TRBV12-5 and TRBJ2-7; D possibly uses TRBD1 or TRBD2 (6 bases each). Germline V lookup: CDR1 LGHNT, CDR2 FRNRAP. The CDR3 is 15 residues long. Trimming removed 5 bases from V and 2 bases from J, with 16 bases in between. This chain's CDR3 is CASGRTGGTTYEQYF. CDR3 nucleotides: TGTGCTAGTGGTAGGACCGGAGGGACAACCTACGAGCAGTACTTC.

The chain employs TRBV11-1 and TRBJ2-5; the D is unclear. Germline V gene lookup returns CDR1 SGHAT and CDR2 FQDESV (reference sequence). Trimming took 1 base from V and 4 from J, leaving 4 bases between them. The CDR3 runs 12 residues. CDR3 in DNA: TGTGCCAGCAGCTTAGATAGAGAGACCCAGTACTTC. It specifies CASSLDRETQYF.